The 17 T cell receptor delta chains presented below share a single source sample, sequenced in a study of γδ T cells in repeated Plasmodium falciparum infection. TCRdb applied CATT to the multiplex PCR reads for clone calling. In the table there are about 89,000 delta-chain clones, 1.4% to 1.5% of which are singletons. Gammadelta T cells were flow-sorted from PBMC into Vgamma9/Vdelta2+ and Vdelta2-negative populations for bulk analysis. The sample was gamma-delta T cells from blood. These receptors originate from a pool of human donors (malaria-infected and uninfected, not separated).

This clone was seen at least ten times. This DNA's translation differs at residue 6 from TCRdb's protein, which comes from a much larger clone; a read error is likely, and the protein shown is translated from the DNA. The chain recombines TRDV1 with TRDJ1, with TRDD3 matching 9 bases. Germline assignment: CDR1 TSWWSYY and CDR2 QGS. V shed 2 bases and J 0 bases; nucleotides not matched to a gene: 22. The CDR3 runs to 22 residues. This CDR3 reads CALGESPIKGLGDLLYTDKLIF. The CDR3 nucleotides read TGTGCTCTTGGGGAAAGCCCCATTAAGGGGCTGGGGGATCTCCTGTACACCGATAAACTCATCTTT.

V usage is TRDV1 and J usage is TRDJ1, with 10 bases identical to TRDD3. TCRdb does not report a J gene; here it was assigned by matching the DNA to germline references. Germline V lookup: CDR1 TSWWSYY, CDR2 QGS. The CDR3 totals 21 residues. Trimming cost V 2 bases and J 7 bases; bases outside gene matches: 25. CDR3 nucleotide sequence: TGTGCTCTTGGGGAATGTAGTACGTGCTACGCTGGGGGATATCCCAAAAGTAAACTCATCTTT. This encodes CALGECSTCYAGGYPKSKLIF.

This clone was counted at least ten times. The chain couples TRDV1 to TRDJ1, with a possible D match to TRDD3 (6 bases). No J gene is reported in TCRdb; it was inferred here by comparing the DNA with germline. Deletions cut 4 bases from V and 10 bases from J, with 25 bases between. The germline V gene encodes CDR1 TSWWSYY and CDR2 QGS. The CDR3 has 16 amino acids. DNA for the CDR3: TGTGCTCTTGGGGTTACGTACGACTACTGGCCCTGGGGACTCATCTTT. It translates to CALGVTYDYWPWGLIF.

This clone was counted between two and nine times. TCRdb lists the protein of a much larger clone for this DNA, which differs at residue 15, so this is likely a read error; the protein given here is translated from the DNA itself. The V gene is listed as TRDV1; no J gene was called; TRDD3, the table's D call, lacks a check against the DNA. The CDR3 has 17 residues. Germline loops: CDR1 TSWWSYY, CDR2 QGS. For the CDR3, the DNA is TGTGCTCTTGGGAGCGTCCCGATTGTGGGGGATACAAGTAAACCCATCTTT. Translation: CALGSVPIVGDTSKPIF.

Comments on this clone: TCRdb pairs this DNA with a much larger clone's protein that differs at residue 7, likely a read error; the protein shown was translated from the DNA. The chain couples TRDV1 to TRDJ1, with D perhaps matching TRDD3 (6 bases). The J gene, left out of TCRdb, was set here by checking the DNA against germline. The germline CDR1 and CDR2 sequences are TSWWSYY and QGS. The V gene lost 6 bases and the J gene lost 0 bases, with 38 bases spanning the gap. This CDR3 spans 23 amino acids. The CDR3 reads CALGDSASEGWGSLMGYTDKLIF. CDR3 nucleotides: TGTGCTCTTGGTGACTCAGCTTCCGAGGGGTGGGGATCTCTTATGGGGTACACCGATAAACTCATCTTT.

This clone was counted between two and nine times. This likely came from a read error, as a far larger clone is one base away. The sample has other DNA sequences that encode this CDR3 too. The chain joins TRDV1 to TRDJ1; TRDD3 matches 12 bases. Here the J gene came from matching the DNA to germline, since TCRdb omits it. CDR1 and CDR2 from the germline V gene are TSWWSYY and QGS. The CDR3 is 21 residues long. J gave up 3 bases and V 1 base, and 18 bases lay outside the gene matches. This CDR3 reads CALGERVPVLGDTSDPDKLIF. CDR3 sequence (DNA): TGTGCTCTTGGGGAACGCGTTCCTGTACTGGGGGATACCAGTGATCCCGATAAACTCATCTTT.

This clone turned up a few times. TCRdb pairs this DNA with a much larger clone's protein that differs at residue 18, likely a read error; the protein shown was translated from the DNA. The CDR3 loop is CALGRRVVTRKLGDTPSIDKLIF. For the CDR3, the DNA is TGTGCTCTTGGGAGAAGGGTAGTTACCCGAAAACTGGGGGATACTCCCAGTATCGATAAACTCATCTTT. The rearrangement links TRDV1 to TRDJ1; 12 bases agree with TRDD3. Assignment of the J gene here rests on matching the DNA to germline, because TCRdb gives none. The CDR3 sequence is 23 residues long. Germline V gene lookup returns CDR1 TSWWSYY and CDR2 QGS. J gave up 4 bases and V 5 bases, and 29 bases lay outside the gene matches.

Comment on this clone: TCRdb's protein for this DNA is that of a much larger clone and differs from the translation at residue 12, likely a read error; the protein shown is the DNA translation. TRDV2 is the V gene, and the J gene was not called; TRDD3 is the table's D call, not checked against the DNA. The CDR3 covers 14 residues. Germline V gene lookup returns CDR1 GEAIGNYY and CDR2 EKD. The CDR3 reads CACDTGGPTDKPIF. CDR3 sequence (DNA): TGTGCCTGTGACACCGGGGGTCCCACCGATAAACCCATCTTT.

This clone was counted a few times. The CDR3 DNA reads as TGTGCTCTTGGGGAACTCCCATCAACCAAGTACTGGGGGATCAGGAGCGATAAACTCATCTTT. Translating gives CALGELPSTKYWGIRSDKLIF. The chain carries TRDV1 and TRDJ1, with TRDD3 matching over 10 bases. TCRdb lists no J gene, so it was determined here by aligning the DNA to germline. This CDR3 is 21 amino acids long. Germline CDR1 and CDR2: TSWWSYY and QGS. Trimming cost V 0 bases and J 4 bases; bases outside gene matches: 20.

This clone was seen at least ten times. TCRdb has a much larger clone's protein, which differs at residue 11 from the translation of this DNA, likely because of a read error; what is shown is the protein translated from the DNA. The genes are TRDV2 and TRDJ1; D not resolved. CDR1 and CDR2 (germline): GEAIGNYY, EKD. The CDR3 covers 13 residues. CDR3 in amino acids: CACDSVGVDKPIF. Here the CDR3 DNA reads TGTGCCTGTGACAGTGTAGGAGTCGATAAACCCATCTTT.

This clone was picked up a small number of times. The chain combines TRDV2 with TRDJ1; D is possibly TRDD1, TRDD2 or TRDD3 (5 bases each). No J segment appears in TCRdb, so it was assigned here by matching the sequence to germline. CDR1 and CDR2 (germline): GEAIGNYY, EKD. This CDR3 region has 24 residues. Trimming took off 3 bases at V and 0 bases at J, with 40 bases between the two ends. CDR3 sequence: CACDSLPPVSNTGASRLYTDKLIF. The CDR3 nucleotides are TGTGCCTGTGACTCCTTACCCCCCGTTTCAAATACGGGGGCTTCCCGCCTGTACACCGATAAACTCATCTTT.

This clone was observed a few times. The TCRdb protein, from a much larger clone, departs from this DNA's translation at residue 14, likely by read error; the protein shown derives from the DNA. The CDR3 coding sequence is TGTGCTCTTGGGGACCCAAGTCCCTTCGGGAGGGGGTACGCCGATAAACTCATCTTT. Its protein is CALGDPSPFGRGYADKLIF. V and J are TRDV1 and TRDJ1; D might be TRDD2 or TRDD3, each matching 5 bases. The J gene was not available in TCRdb and was assigned here by matching the DNA to germline segments. Deletions cut 3 bases from V and 3 bases from J, with 26 bases between. Germline loops: CDR1 TSWWSYY, CDR2 QGS. The CDR3 totals 19 residues.

In regard to this clone: The protein TCRdb gives is from a much larger clone and does not agree with this DNA's translation at residue 20, likely a read error; the protein shown here comes from the DNA. This chain links TRDV1 with TRDJ1, with D tentatively TRDD3 (6 bases). Here the J gene came from matching the DNA to germline, since TCRdb omits it. Germline V gene data show CDR1 as TSWWSYY and CDR2 as QGS. The CDR3 runs 23 residues. This CDR3 is CALGEFIPTVPLYRGGTTDRLIF. CDR3 DNA: TGTGCTCTTGGGGAATTTATCCCTACTGTCCCCCTCTACCGTGGGGGCACAACCGATAGACTCATCTTT.

This clone occurred many times. TCRdb's protein, taken from a much larger clone, differs from this DNA's translation at residue 10, likely owing to a read error; the protein displayed comes from the DNA. V is TRDV1 and J is TRDJ2, with TRDD3 identical over 12 bases. The V gene's germline CDR1 is TSWWSYY and CDR2 QGS. There are 17 residues in the CDR3. J gave up 4 bases and V 6 bases, and 9 bases lay outside the gene matches. The CDR3, as DNA: TGTGCTCTTGGATTTACTGGGGGATACCGCCCGACAGCACAACTCTTCTTT. This codes for CALGFTGGYRPTAQLFF.

Comments on this clone: A far more abundant clone sits one base away, making this likely a read error. The sample contains more than one DNA sequence encoding this CDR3. CDR3 in amino acids: CALGDRRAGGYELYTDKLIF. The DNA for the CDR3 is TGTGCTCTTGGAGACCGGAGAGCTGGGGGATACGAGTTGTACACCGATAAACTCATCTTT. The chain combines TRDV1 with TRDJ1, with 12 bases identical to TRDD3. TCRdb is silent on the J gene; assignment here came from matching the DNA to germline. V gave up 6 bases and J gave up 0 bases; unmatched junction bases: 17. Germline-derived CDR1 and CDR2 are TSWWSYY and QGS. This CDR3 comprises 20 residues.

This clone was counted a few times. The TCRdb record carries a much larger clone's protein, which differs from this DNA's translation at residue 12; a read error is the likely cause, and the protein listed here is the DNA translation. This chain links TRDV1 with TRDJ3; TRDD2 matches 9 bases. The J gene, absent from TCRdb, was called here by matching the DNA to germline. Germline trimming cut 3 bases from V and 2 bases from J; bases unmatched to any gene: 23. Per the germline V gene, CDR1 is TSWWSYY and CDR2 is QGS. CDR3 size: 24 residues. The CDR3 DNA follows: TGTGCTCTTGGGGACCCTGTTATCCTTCCTACTGCGGGGCGCTTGACCTGGGACACCCGACAGATGTTTTTC. It encodes CALGDPVILPTAGRLTWDTRQMFF.

The table lists this clone with a few counts. A far larger clone is one nucleotide away, so this likely arose from a read error. Distinct nucleotide sequences in the sample also encode this CDR3. J is TRDJ1 and V is TRDV2, with D tentatively TRDD2 (7 bases). Because TCRdb records no J gene, it was assigned here through a match of the DNA to germline. With 7 bases removed from V and 0 bases from J, the gap between germline ends came to 26 bases. The germline CDR1 and CDR2 sequences are GEAIGNYY and EKD. The CDR3 consists of 18 residues. The CDR3 loop reads CACDPIPTLGVYTDKLIF. In DNA, the CDR3 is TGTGCCTGCGACCCAATTCCTACGTTGGGGGTTTACACCGATAAACTCATCTTT.